These 5 T cell receptor beta chains share one sample of origin, sequenced in a study of cytomegalovirus exposure and HLA in healthy donors. With 60 Vbeta and 13 Jbeta primers, the PCR was carried out. The assay was immunoSEQ multiplex PCR, and TCRdb's table has in-frame clones only and misses some. The sample consists of about 150,000 clones, 70% to 85% of them appearing once. The sample was PBMCs. These receptors all stem from a man aged 25 to 40 in good health and CMV-seronegative.

The chain joins TRBV27 to TRBJ2-2; 8 nucleotides align to TRBD1. The CDR3 has 14 residues. The ends lost 6 bases at V and 6 bases at J; junction bases unmatched: 6. Germline V gene lookup returns CDR1 MNHEY and CDR2 SMNVEV (reference sequence). CDR3: CASRRRQGPGELFF. DNA for the CDR3: TGTGCCAGCAGAAGAAGACAGGGGCCCGGGGAGCTGTTTTTT.

This chain uses TRBV18 with TRBJ1-3; 7 bases map to TRBD1. Looked up from germline, CDR1 is KGHSH and CDR2 is LQKENI. CDR3 length equals 16 residues. With 3 bases clipped from V and 2 bases from J, the junction kept 7 bases outside the gene matches. CDR3 protein: CASSPRDSFPGNTIYF. As DNA, the CDR3 is TGTGCCAGCTCACCGCGGGACAGCTTCCCTGGAAACACCATATATTTT.

The V and J genes are TRBV5-1 and TRBJ2-7; 8 bases fit TRBD1. From germline, CDR1 is SGHRS and CDR2 YFSETQ. The CDR3 runs to 15 residues. V lost 0 bases, J lost 0 bases, and 2 bases stayed unmatched. Written as DNA, the CDR3 is TGCGCCAGCAGCTTGGGGGGACAGGCCTCCTACGAGCAGTACTTC. This codes for CASSLGGQASYEQYF.

The V gene is TRBV5-1, the J gene TRBJ2-5, with TRBD2 matching over 10 bases. CDR1 and CDR2 from the germline V gene are SGHRS and YFSETQ. The CDR3 length is 17 residues. Trimming cost V 0 bases and J 4 bases; bases outside gene matches: 9. The CDR3 here is CASSLDEAGGPGETQYF. CDR3 bases: TGCGCCAGCAGCTTGGATGAAGCGGGGGGGCCCGGAGAGACCCAGTACTTC.

The gene calls are TRBV4-1 and TRBJ2-7; 8 nucleotides match TRBD2. The CDR3 is 15 amino acids. CDR1 and CDR2 (germline): MGHRA, YSYEKL. V lost 5 bases and J lost 0; bases outside the gene matches: 6. The CDR3, as DNA: TGCGCCAGCAGCTTCGTGGCGGGGGGCTCCTACGAGCAGTACTTC. Protein product: CASSFVAGGSYEQYF.